The T cell receptor beta chain under discussion was sequenced for a study of molecular identifiers for immune sequencing clone quantification. The CDR3 is 16 amino acids. Germline lookup yields CDR1 SGHTA and CDR2 FQGNSA. Trimming stripped 5 bases from V and 3 bases from J, with 14 bases between. TCRdb passed the PCR reads through MiXCR, listing each CDR3 protein once. The sample includes around 460,000 distinct CDR3 sequences, roughly 26% of them seen just once. The sequence derives from a human donor in good health. Some libraries in this study had Jurkat cell RNA spiked in. The chain recombines TRBV7-2 with TRBJ1-6, with D possibly TRBD1 on 5 matching bases. The sequenced sample was naive CD8+ T cells from blood, with Jurkat cell RNA spiked in. Subset noted: FACS-sorted CD8+CD4-CCR7+CD45RA+ naive T cells. The DNA of the CDR3 is TGTGCCAGCAGCCCGGGGCCGTGGGGCTATAATTCACCCCTCCACTTT. This translates into CASSPGPWGYNSPLHF.